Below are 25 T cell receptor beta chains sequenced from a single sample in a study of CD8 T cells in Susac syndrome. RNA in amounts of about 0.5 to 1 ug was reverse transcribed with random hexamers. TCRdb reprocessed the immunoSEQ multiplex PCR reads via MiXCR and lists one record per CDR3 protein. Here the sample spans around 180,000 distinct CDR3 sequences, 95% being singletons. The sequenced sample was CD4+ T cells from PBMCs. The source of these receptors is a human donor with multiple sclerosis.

CDR3 nucleotides: TGTGCCTGGAGTGTAGAGGGGGCGCAAGCTTTCTTT. This sequence encodes CAWSVEGAQAFF. The V gene is TRBV30, the J gene TRBJ1-1; 7 bases fit TRBD1. Germline V gene sequence: CDR1 GTSNPN, CDR2 SVGIG (reference sequence). V was clipped by 0 bases and J by 9 bases; unmatched bases: 4. The CDR3 is made up of 12 amino acids.

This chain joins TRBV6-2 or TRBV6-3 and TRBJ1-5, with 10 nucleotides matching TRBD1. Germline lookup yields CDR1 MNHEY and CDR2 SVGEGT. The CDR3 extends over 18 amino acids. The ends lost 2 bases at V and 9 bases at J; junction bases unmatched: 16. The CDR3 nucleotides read TGTGCCAGCAGTTACCTGGGACAGGGGACCGGCTCCTCTTGGCCCCAGCATTTT. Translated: CASSYLGQGTGSSWPQHF.

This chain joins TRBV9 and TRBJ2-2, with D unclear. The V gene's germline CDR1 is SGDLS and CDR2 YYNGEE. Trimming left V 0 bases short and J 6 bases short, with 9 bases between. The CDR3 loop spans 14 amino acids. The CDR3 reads CASSVGLVPGELFF. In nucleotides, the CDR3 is TGTGCCAGCAGCGTAGGATTAGTTCCCGGGGAGCTGTTTTTT.

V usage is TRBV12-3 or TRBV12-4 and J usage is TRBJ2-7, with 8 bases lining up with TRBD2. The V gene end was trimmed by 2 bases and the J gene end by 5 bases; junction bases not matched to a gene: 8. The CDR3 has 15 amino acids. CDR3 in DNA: TGTGCCAGCAGTTTAACCCGGGGGGGCCTCGACGAGCAGTACTTC. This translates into CASSLTRGGLDEQYF.

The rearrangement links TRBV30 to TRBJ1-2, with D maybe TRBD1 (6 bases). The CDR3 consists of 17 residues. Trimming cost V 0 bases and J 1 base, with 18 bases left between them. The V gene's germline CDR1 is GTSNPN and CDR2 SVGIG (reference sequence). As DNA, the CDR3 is TGTGCCTGGAGTGTAGTCCGTAGGACAGCGAATAACTATGGCTACACCTTC. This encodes CAWSVVRRTANNYGYTF. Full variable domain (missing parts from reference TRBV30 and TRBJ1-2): SQTIHQWPATLVQPVGSPLSLECTVEGTSNPNLYWYRQAAGRGLQLLFYSVGIGQISSEVPQNLSASRPQDRQFILSSKKLLLSDSGFYLCAWSVVRRTANNYGYTFGSGTRLTVV.

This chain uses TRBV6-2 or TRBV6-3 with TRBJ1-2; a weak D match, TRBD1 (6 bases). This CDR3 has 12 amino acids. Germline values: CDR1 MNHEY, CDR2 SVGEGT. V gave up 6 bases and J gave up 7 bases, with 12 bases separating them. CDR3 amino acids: CASSQQGGGYTF. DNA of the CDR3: TGTGCCAGCAGCCAACAGGGTGGTGGCTACACCTTC.

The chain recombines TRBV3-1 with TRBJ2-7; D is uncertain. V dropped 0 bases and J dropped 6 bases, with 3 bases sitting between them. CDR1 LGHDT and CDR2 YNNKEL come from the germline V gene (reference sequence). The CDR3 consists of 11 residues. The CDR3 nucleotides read TGTGCCAGCAGCCAAGAGCGCGAGCAGTACTTC. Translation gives CASSQEREQYF.

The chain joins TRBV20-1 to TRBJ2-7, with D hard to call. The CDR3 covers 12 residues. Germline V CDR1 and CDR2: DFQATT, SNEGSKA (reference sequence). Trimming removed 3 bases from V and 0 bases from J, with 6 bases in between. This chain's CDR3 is CSARFLSYEQYF. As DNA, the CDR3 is TGCAGTGCTAGGTTTCTCTCCTACGAGCAGTACTTC.

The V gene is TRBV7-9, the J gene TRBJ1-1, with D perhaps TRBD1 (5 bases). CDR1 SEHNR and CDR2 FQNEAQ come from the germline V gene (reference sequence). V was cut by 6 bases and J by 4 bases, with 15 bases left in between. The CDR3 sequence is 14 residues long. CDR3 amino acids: CASSPGSQVTEAFF. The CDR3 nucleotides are TGTGCCAGCAGTCCAGGGAGCCAGGTCACTGAAGCTTTCTTT. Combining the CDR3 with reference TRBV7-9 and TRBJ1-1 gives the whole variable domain DTGVSQNPRHKITKRGQNVTFRCDPISEHNRLYWYRQTLGQGPEFLTYFQNEAQLEKSRLLSDRFSAERPKGSFSTLEIQRTEQGDSAMYLCASSPGSQVTEAFFGQGTRLTVV.

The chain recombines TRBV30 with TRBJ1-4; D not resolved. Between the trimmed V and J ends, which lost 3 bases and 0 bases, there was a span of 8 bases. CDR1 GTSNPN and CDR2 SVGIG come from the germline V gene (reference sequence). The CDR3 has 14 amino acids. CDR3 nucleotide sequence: TGTGCCTGGAGGGCTTGGGCAACTAATGAAAAACTGTTTTTT. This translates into CAWRAWATNEKLFF.

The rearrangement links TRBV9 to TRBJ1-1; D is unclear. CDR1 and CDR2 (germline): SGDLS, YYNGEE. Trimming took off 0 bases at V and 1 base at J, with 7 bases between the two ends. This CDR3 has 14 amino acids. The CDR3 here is CASSVAWANTEAFF. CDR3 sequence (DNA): TGTGCCAGCAGCGTAGCTTGGGCGAACACTGAAGCTTTCTTT.

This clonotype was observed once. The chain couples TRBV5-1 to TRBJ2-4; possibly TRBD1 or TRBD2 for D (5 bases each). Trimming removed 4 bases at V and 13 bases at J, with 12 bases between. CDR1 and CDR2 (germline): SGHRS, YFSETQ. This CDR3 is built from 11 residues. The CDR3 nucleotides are TGCGCCAGCAGCGAGGGTGGACACCAGTACTTC. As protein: CASSEGGHQYF.

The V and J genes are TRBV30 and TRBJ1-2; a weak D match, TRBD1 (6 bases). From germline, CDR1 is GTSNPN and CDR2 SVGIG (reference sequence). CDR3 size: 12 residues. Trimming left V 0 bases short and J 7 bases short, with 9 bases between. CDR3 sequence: CAWSVGGGGYTF. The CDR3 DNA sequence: TGTGCCTGGAGTGTAGGGGGTGGTGGCTACACCTTC.

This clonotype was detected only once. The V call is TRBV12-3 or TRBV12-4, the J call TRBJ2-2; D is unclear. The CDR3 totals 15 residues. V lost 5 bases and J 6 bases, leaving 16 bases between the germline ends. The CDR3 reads CASSAPSGRAGELFF. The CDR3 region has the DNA TGTGCCAGCAGTGCCCCTTCGGGTAGGGCCGGGGAGCTGTTTTTT.

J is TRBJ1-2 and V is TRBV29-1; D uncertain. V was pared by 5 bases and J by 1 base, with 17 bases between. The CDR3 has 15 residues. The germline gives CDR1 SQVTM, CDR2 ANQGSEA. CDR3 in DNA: TGCAGCGTTAGATTAGAGACGGCCGATAACTATGGCTACACCTTC. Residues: CSVRLETADNYGYTF.

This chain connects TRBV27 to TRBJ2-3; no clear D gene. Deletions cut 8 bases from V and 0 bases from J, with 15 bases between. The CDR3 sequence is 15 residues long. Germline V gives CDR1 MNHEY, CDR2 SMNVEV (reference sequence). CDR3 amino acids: CASYLTGGSTDTQYF. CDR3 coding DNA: TGTGCCAGCTATCTCACGGGTGGTAGCACAGATACGCAGTATTTT.

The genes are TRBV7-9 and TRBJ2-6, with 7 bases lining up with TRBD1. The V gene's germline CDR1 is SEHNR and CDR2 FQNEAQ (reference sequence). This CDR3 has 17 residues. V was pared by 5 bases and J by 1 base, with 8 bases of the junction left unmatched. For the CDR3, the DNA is TGTGCCAGCAGCCCTGACAGGGAAGGATCTGGGGCCAACGTCCTGACTTTC. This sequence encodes CASSPDREGSGANVLTF.

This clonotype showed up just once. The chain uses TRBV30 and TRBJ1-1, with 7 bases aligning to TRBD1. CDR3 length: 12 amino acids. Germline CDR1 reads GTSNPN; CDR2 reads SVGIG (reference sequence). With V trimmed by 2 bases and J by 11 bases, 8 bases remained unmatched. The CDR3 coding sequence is TGTGCCTGGAGTCCGACAGGGCTTGGCGCTTTCTTT. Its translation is CAWSPTGLGAFF.

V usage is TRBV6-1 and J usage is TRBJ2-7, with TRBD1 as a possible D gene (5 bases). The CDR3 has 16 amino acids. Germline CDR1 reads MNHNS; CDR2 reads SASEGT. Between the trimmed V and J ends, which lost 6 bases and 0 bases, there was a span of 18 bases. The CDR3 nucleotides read TGTGCCAGCAGGCGCCACAACAGGTATAGCTCCTACGAGCAGTACTTC. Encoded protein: CASRRHNRYSSYEQYF.

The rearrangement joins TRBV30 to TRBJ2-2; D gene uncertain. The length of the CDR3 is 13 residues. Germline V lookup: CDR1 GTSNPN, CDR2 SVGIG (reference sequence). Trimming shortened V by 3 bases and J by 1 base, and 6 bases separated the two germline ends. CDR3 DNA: TGTGCCTGGAGCCCAGGGAACACCGGGGAGCTGTTTTTT. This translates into CAWSPGNTGELFF.

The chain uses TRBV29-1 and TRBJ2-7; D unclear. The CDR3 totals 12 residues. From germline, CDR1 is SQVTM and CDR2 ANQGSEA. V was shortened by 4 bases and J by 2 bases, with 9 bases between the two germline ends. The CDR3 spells CSVGFRPYEQYF. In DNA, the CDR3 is TGCAGCGTTGGATTCAGGCCCTACGAGCAGTACTTC.

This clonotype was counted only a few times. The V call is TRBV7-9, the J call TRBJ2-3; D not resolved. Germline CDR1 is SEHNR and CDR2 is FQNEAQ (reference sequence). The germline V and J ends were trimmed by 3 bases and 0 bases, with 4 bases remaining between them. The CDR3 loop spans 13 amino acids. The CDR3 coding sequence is TGTGCCAGCAGCTTGGGGAGCACAGATACGCAGTATTTT. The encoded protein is CASSLGSTDTQYF.

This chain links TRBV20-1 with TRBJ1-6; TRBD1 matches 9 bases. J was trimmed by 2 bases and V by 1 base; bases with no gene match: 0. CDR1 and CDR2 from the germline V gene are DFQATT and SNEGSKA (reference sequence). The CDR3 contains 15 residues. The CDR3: CSARGTGAYNSPLHF. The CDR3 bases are TGCAGTGCTAGAGGGACAGGGGCCTATAATTCACCCCTCCACTTT.

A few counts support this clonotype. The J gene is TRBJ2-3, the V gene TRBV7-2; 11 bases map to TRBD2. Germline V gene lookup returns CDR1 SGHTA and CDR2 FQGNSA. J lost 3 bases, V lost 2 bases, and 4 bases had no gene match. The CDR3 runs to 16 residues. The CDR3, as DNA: TGTGCCAGCAGCTTACGGCTAGCGGGGGGTACAGATACGCAGTATTTT. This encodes CASSLRLAGGTDTQYF.

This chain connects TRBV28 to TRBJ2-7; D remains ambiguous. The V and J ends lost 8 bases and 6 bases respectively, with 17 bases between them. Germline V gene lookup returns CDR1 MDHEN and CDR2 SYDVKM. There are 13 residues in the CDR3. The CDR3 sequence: CASASFPSLEQYF. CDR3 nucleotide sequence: TGTGCCAGCGCCTCATTCCCCTCCCTCGAGCAGTACTTC. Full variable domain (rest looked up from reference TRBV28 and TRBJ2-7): DVKVTQSSRYLVKRTGEKVFLECVQDMDHENMFWYRQDPGLGLRLIYFSYDVKMKEKGDIPEGYSVSREKKERFSLILESASTNQTSMYLCASASFPSLEQYFGPGTRLTVT.